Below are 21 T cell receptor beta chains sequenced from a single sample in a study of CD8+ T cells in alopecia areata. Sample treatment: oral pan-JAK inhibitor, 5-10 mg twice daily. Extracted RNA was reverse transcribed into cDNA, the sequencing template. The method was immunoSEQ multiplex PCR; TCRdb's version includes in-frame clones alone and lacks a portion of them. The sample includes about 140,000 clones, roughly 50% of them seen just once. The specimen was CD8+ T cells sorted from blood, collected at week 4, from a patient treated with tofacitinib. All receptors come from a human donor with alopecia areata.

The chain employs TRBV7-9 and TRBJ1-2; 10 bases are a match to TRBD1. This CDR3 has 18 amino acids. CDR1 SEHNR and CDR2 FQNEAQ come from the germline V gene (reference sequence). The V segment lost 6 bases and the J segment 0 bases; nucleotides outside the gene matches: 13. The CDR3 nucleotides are TGTGCCAGCAGTACCTCCGGGACAGGGGCCGCCGCTAACTATGGCTACACCTTC. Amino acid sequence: CASSTSGTGAAANYGYTF.

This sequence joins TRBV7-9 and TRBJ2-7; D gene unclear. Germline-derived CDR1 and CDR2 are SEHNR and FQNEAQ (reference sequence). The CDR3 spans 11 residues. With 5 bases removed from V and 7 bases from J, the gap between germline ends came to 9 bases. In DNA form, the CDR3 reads TGTGCCAGCAGCAACCTGTTGGAGCAGTACTTC. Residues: CASSNLLEQYF.

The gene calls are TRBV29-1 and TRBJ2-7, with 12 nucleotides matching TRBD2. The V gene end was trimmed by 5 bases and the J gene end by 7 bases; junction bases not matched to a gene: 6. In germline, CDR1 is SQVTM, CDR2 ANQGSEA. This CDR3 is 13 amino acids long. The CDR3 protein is CSVMTSGSGEQYF. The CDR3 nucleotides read TGCAGCGTTATGACTAGCGGGAGCGGAGAGCAGTACTTC.

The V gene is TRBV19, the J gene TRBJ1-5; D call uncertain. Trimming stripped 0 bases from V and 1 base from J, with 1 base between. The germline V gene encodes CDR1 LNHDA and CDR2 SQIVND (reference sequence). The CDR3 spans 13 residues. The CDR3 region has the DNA TGTGCCAGTAGTATAGAGAGCAATCAGCCCCAGCATTTT. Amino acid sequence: CASSIESNQPQHF.

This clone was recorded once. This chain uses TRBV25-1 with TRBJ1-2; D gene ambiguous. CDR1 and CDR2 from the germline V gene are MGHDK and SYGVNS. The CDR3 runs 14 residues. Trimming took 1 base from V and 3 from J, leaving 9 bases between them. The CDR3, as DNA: TGTGCCAGCAGTGAATGGTCCGGGCACTATGGCTACACCTTC. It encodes CASSEWSGHYGYTF.

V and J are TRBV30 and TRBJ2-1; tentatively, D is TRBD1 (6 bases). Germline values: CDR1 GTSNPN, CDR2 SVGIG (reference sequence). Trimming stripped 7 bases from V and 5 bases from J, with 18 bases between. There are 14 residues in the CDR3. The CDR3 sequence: CAFTQGSLHNEQFF. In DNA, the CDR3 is TGTGCCTTCACACAGGGTAGCTTACACAATGAGCAGTTCTTC.

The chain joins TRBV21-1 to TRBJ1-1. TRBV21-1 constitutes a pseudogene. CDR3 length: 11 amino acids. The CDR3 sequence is CASSPYTEAFF. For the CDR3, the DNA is TGTGCCAGCAGCCCGTACACTGAAGCTTTCTTT.

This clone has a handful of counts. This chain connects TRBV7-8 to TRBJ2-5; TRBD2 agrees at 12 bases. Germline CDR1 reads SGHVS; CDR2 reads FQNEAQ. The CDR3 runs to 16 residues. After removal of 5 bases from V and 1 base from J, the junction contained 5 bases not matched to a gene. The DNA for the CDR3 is TGTGCCAGCAGCCCGAGACTAGCGGGGGCCCAAGAGACCCAGTACTTC. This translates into CASSPRLAGAQETQYF.

The CDR3, as DNA: TGTGCCAGCAGCCTAGGAATGGGGGTCTATGGCTACACCTTC. Its translation: CASSLGMGVYGYTF. The chain recombines TRBV5-5 with TRBJ1-2, with D possibly TRBD1 on 5 matching bases. V lost 4 bases to trimming and J lost 4 bases, with 14 bases between them. Germline V gene lookup returns CDR1 SGHKS and CDR2 YYEKEE (reference sequence). This CDR3 has 14 residues.

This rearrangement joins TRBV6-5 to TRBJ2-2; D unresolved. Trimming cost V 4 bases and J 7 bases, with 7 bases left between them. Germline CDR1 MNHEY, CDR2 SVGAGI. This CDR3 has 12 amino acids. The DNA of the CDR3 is TGTGCCAGCAGTTCCCTCGGCGGGGAGCTGTTTTTT. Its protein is CASSSLGGELFF.

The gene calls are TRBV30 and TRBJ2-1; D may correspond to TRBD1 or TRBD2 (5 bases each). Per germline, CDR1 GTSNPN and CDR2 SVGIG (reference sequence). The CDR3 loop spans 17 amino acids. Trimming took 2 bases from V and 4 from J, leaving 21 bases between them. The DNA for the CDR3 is TGTGCCTGGAGTCTTCCGCGGTGGGGGTCGGGGTACAATGAGCAGTTCTTC. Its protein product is CAWSLPRWGSGYNEQFF.

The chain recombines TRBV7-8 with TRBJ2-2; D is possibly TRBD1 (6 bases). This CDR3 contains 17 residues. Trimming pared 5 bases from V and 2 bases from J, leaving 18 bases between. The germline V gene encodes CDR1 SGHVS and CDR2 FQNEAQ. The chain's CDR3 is CASSPIRTVLNTGELFF. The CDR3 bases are TGTGCCAGCAGCCCCATCCGGACAGTCCTCAACACCGGGGAGCTGTTTTTT.

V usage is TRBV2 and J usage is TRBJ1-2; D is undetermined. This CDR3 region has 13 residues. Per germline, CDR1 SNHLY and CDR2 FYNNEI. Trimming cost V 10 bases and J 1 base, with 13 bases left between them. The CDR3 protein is CAKLSVVNYGYTF. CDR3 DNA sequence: TGTGCCAAGTTGTCAGTCGTTAACTATGGCTACACCTTC.

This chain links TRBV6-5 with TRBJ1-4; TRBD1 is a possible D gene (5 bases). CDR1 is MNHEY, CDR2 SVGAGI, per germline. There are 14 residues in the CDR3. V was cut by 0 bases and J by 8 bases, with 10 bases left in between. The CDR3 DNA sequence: TGTGCCAGCAGTTACTCCGGGACGGGGGAAAAACTGTTTTTT. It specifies CASSYSGTGEKLFF.

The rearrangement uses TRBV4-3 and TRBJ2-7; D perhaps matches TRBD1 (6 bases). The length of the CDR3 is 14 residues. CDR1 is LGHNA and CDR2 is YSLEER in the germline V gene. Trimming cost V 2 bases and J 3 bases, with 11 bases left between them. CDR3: CASSQQGFNYEQYF. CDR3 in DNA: TGCGCCAGCAGCCAACAGGGGTTCAACTACGAGCAGTACTTC.

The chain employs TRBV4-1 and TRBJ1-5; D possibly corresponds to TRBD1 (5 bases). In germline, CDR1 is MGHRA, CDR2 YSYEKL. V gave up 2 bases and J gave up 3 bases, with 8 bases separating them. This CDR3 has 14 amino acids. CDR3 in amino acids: CASSQQGSNQPQHF. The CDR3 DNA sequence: TGCGCCAGCAGCCAACAGGGTTCCAATCAGCCCCAGCATTTT.

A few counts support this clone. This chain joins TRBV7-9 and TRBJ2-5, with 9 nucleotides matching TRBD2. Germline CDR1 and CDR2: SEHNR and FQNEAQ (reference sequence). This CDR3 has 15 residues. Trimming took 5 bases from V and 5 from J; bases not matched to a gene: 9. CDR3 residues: CASSPPGLAGETQYF. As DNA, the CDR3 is TGTGCCAGCAGCCCTCCGGGACTAGCAGGGGAGACCCAGTACTTC.

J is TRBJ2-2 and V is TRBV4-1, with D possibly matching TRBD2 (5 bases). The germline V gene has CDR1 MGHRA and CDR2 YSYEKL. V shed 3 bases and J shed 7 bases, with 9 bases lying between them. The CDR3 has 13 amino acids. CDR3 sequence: CASSQRADGELFF. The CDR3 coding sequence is TGCGCCAGCAGCCAGAGGGCCGACGGGGAGCTGTTTTTT.

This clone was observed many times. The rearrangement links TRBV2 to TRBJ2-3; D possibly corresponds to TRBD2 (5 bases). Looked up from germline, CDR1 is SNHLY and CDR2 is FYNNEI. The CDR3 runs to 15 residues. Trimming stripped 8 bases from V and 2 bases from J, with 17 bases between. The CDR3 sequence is CASVGREQTTDTQYF. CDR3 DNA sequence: TGTGCCAGCGTGGGGAGAGAGCAAACCACAGATACGCAGTATTTT.

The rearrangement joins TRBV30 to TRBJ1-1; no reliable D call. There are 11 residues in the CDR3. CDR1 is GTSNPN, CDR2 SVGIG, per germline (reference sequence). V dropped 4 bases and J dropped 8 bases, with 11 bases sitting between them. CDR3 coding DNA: TGTGCCTGGAAAAGGACGTACGAAGCTTTCTTT. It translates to CAWKRTYEAFF.

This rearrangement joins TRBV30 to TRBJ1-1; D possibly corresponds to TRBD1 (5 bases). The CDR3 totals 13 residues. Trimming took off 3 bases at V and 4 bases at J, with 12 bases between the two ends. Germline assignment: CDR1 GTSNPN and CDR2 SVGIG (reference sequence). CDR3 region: CAWSRDDGTEAFF. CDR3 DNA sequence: TGTGCCTGGAGCAGGGATGATGGCACTGAAGCTTTCTTT.